The 32 T cell receptor beta chains presented below share a single source sample, sequenced in a study of T-cell memory formation after mild COVID-19. Each CDR3 protein is one row after TCRdb ran MiXCR on the 5' RACE reads. The profile shows fewer than 350,000 distinct CDR3 sequences, roughly 17% of them singletons. The sample taken for sequencing was PBMCs or a T cell subset sorted from them (not recorded which). Receptors were obtained from a man younger than 35 who had mild COVID-19 (a few samples of this study predate the infection). Cell type and time point are not known.

This clonotype was detected a few times. The gene calls are TRBV11-2 and TRBJ2-1; 7 nucleotides line up with TRBD2. V lost 7 bases, J lost 1 base, and 7 bases stayed unmatched. The CDR3 consists of 15 residues. Germline CDR1 SGHAT, CDR2 FQNNGV. The CDR3 region is CASTNWGGSYNEQFF. Here the CDR3 DNA reads TGTGCCAGCACCAATTGGGGGGGGTCCTACAATGAGCAGTTCTTC.

This clonotype was detected many times. The genes are TRBV6-5 and TRBJ1-3; no reliable D call. This CDR3 spans 15 amino acids. The V end lost 2 bases, the J end lost 0 bases, and 8 bases lay between the germline ends. Germline loops: CDR1 MNHEY, CDR2 SVGAGI. The CDR3 region is CASSYDGNSGNTIYF. DNA of the CDR3: TGTGCCAGCAGTTACGACGGGAACTCTGGAAACACCATATATTTT.

At least ten counts were recorded for this clonotype. The V gene is TRBV5-1, the J gene TRBJ2-7, with D perhaps given as TRBD1 or TRBD2 (5 bases each). The germline V and J ends were trimmed by 0 bases and 2 bases, with 12 bases remaining between them. CDR3 size: 15 residues. Germline CDR1 SGHRS, CDR2 YFSETQ. CDR3 residues: CASSLGGAWAYEQYF. CDR3 sequence (DNA): TGCGCCAGCAGCTTGGGAGGGGCGTGGGCCTACGAGCAGTACTTC.

This CDR3 is CASSSGSTQETQYF. For the CDR3, the DNA is TGCGCCAGCAGCTCCGGAAGTACCCAAGAGACCCAGTACTTC. The chain recombines TRBV5-1 with TRBJ2-5; D is unresolved. Germline CDR1 SGHRS, CDR2 YFSETQ. The V end lost 3 bases, the J end lost 1 base, and 10 bases lay between the germline ends. CDR3 length equals 14 residues.

The chain carries TRBV4-1 and TRBJ2-7; D tentatively reads TRBD1 or TRBD2 (5 bases each). This CDR3 comprises 15 residues. The V gene lost 3 bases and the J gene lost 0 bases, with 12 bases spanning the gap. Germline CDR1 reads MGHRA; CDR2 reads YSYEKL. The chain's CDR3 is CASSQVSGTSYEQYF. The CDR3 DNA reads TGCGCCAGCAGCCAGGTATCCGGGACCTCCTACGAGCAGTACTTC.

This clonotype was detected many times. The rearrangement uses TRBV28 and TRBJ1-1; D remains ambiguous. Germline V lookup: CDR1 MDHEN, CDR2 SYDVKM. Trimming stripped 6 bases from V and 4 bases from J, with 18 bases between. The CDR3 has 15 residues. CDR3 loop: CASRPAGERSTEAFF. The DNA for the CDR3 is TGTGCCAGCAGGCCGGCCGGTGAGCGCTCCACTGAAGCTTTCTTT. Complete variable domain (other parts from reference TRBV28 and TRBJ1-1): DVKVTQSSRYLVKRTGEKVFLECVQDMDHENMFWYRQDPGLGLRLIYFSYDVKMKEKGDIPEGYSVSREKKERFSLILESASTNQTSMYLCASRPAGERSTEAFFGQGTRLTVV.

Ten or more counts support this clonotype. The chain links TRBV25-1 to TRBJ2-2; 7 nucleotides match TRBD1. The CDR3 is 13 residues long. V was pared by 2 bases and J by 6 bases, with 0 bases of the junction left unmatched. CDR1 is MGHDK, CDR2 SYGVNS, per germline. In DNA form, the CDR3 reads TGTGCCAGCAGTGAACAGGGGGCCGGGGAGCTGTTTTTT. This gives the protein CASSEQGAGELFF.

This clonotype was seen many times. The chain combines TRBV27 with TRBJ2-1, with 13 bases aligning to TRBD2. Germline CDR1 is MNHEY and CDR2 is SMNVEV (reference sequence). V lost 5 bases to trimming and J lost 2 bases; unmatched junction nucleotides: 9. The CDR3 contains 18 residues. The DNA of the CDR3 is TGTGCCAGCAGTGCTGGGACTAGCGGGGAGACACCCTACAATGAGCAGTTCTTC. Residues: CASSAGTSGETPYNEQFF.

The CDR3 DNA reads as TGTGCCAGCACCTGGGGCACTGAAGCTTTCTTT. It encodes CASTWGTEAFF. The chain combines TRBV12-3 or TRBV12-4 with TRBJ1-1, with no clear D. The CDR3 extends over 11 amino acids. Deletions cut 7 bases from V and 4 bases from J, with 7 bases between.

This clonotype came up many times. This rearrangement joins TRBV12-3 or TRBV12-4 to TRBJ2-2, with D possibly TRBD2 on 6 matching bases. This CDR3 contains 12 residues. Trimming shortened V by 5 bases and J by 8 bases, and 9 bases separated the two germline ends. CDR3 region: CASSPGSGELFF. Written as DNA, the CDR3 is TGTGCCAGCAGTCCCGGGAGTGGGGAGCTGTTTTTT.

At least ten counts were recorded for this clonotype. The chain joins TRBV4-1 to TRBJ1-2, with D possibly TRBD1 on 5 matching bases. V was pared by 3 bases and J by 2 bases, with 13 bases between. The germline V gene has CDR1 MGHRA and CDR2 YSYEKL. The CDR3 is 15 residues long. The CDR3 sequence is CASSQTTESNYGYTF. CDR3 coding DNA: TGCGCCAGCAGCCAGACGACAGAATCAAACTATGGCTACACCTTC.

CDR3 sequence reads: CASGDGGATKNIQYF. CDR3 nucleotides: TGTGCCAGCGGGGACGGGGGGGCAACCAAAAACATTCAGTACTTC. The V call is TRBV27, the J call TRBJ2-4, with TRBD2 identical over 8 bases. CDR3 length equals 15 residues. Germline lookup yields CDR1 MNHEY and CDR2 SMNVEV (reference sequence). The ends lost 8 bases at V and 2 bases at J; junction bases unmatched: 8.

The J gene is TRBJ1-4, the V gene TRBV9; no clear D. V shed 0 bases and J shed 6 bases, with 9 bases lying between them. CDR1 is SGDLS, CDR2 YYNGEE, per germline. This CDR3 is built from 14 residues. CDR3 loop: CASSVGGVDEKLFF. The CDR3 bases are TGTGCCAGCAGCGTAGGGGGAGTGGATGAAAAACTGTTTTTT.

This clonotype was seen only a few times. The chain employs TRBV28 and TRBJ2-3; 9 nucleotides align to TRBD2. V gave up 6 bases and J gave up 1 base; unmatched junction bases: 8. This CDR3 contains 16 residues. Germline loops: CDR1 MDHEN, CDR2 SYDVKM. The CDR3 spells CASRRSGGRGTDTQYF. The CDR3 DNA reads as TGTGCCAGCAGGAGGAGCGGGGGGAGGGGCACAGATACGCAGTATTTT.

The CDR3 spells CASSPGTGSVYEQYF. In nucleotides, the CDR3 is TGTGCCAGCAGTCCCGGGACAGGGTCCGTCTACGAGCAGTACTTC. The genes are TRBV25-1 and TRBJ2-7; 9 bases are shared with TRBD1. Germline V gene lookup returns CDR1 MGHDK and CDR2 SYGVNS. The CDR3 runs to 15 residues. The V segment lost 5 bases and the J segment 3 bases; nucleotides outside the gene matches: 8.

In its sample, this clonotype was seen a few times. The rearrangement joins TRBV7-2 to TRBJ1-4; D call uncertain. CDR1 is SGHTA and CDR2 is FQGNSA in the germline V gene. The CDR3 length is 14 residues. V lost 5 bases and J 4 bases, leaving 11 bases between the germline ends. The CDR3 region is CASSLGRSNEKLFF. CDR3 sequence (DNA): TGTGCCAGCAGCCTCGGGAGGAGTAATGAAAAACTGTTTTTT.

This clonotype was detected only a few times. The V call is TRBV2, the J call TRBJ2-7; D possibly matches TRBD1 or TRBD2 (6 bases each). Trimming took 0 bases from V and 2 from J, leaving 29 bases between them. CDR3 size: 21 residues. Per germline, CDR1 SNHLY and CDR2 FYNNEI. The CDR3 spells CASSEALRGFFGRGSPYEQYV. DNA of the CDR3: TGTGCCAGCAGTGAAGCGCTTCGGGGGTTCTTTGGCAGGGGTTCCCCCTACGAGCAGTACGTC.

The chain recombines TRBV11-2 with TRBJ1-2; 8 bases align to TRBD1. Trimming cost V 4 bases and J 7 bases; bases outside gene matches: 8. The CDR3 totals 14 residues. Germline CDR1 is SGHAT and CDR2 is FQNNGV. The CDR3 spells CASSSLRDRSGYTF. As DNA, the CDR3 is TGTGCCAGCAGCTCATTACGGGACAGGAGTGGCTACACCTTC.

The V call is TRBV9, the J call TRBJ2-3; no reliable D call. The CDR3 covers 14 residues. The germline V and J ends were trimmed by 1 base and 4 bases, with 10 bases remaining between them. Germline V gene data show CDR1 as SGDLS and CDR2 as YYNGEE. The CDR3 is CASSVSPGADTQYF. In DNA, the CDR3 is TGTGCCAGCAGCGTATCCCCTGGGGCAGATACGCAGTATTTT.

This clonotype turned up a few times. J is TRBJ2-3 and V is TRBV7-9; a weak D match, TRBD2 (5 bases). The CDR3 is 15 amino acids. CDR1 SEHNR and CDR2 FQNEAQ come from the germline V gene (reference sequence). Trimming removed 7 bases from V and 4 bases from J, with 18 bases in between. CDR3 nucleotide sequence: TGTGCCAGCACCCCCCCGGGGATCTTCTCAGATACGCAGTATTTT. Protein: CASTPPGIFSDTQYF. Together with reference TRBV7-9 and TRBJ2-3, the CDR3 gives the full variable domain: DTGVSQNPRHKITKRGQNVTFRCDPISEHNRLYWYRQTLGQGPEFLTYFQNEAQLEKSRLLSDRFSAERPKGSFSTLEIQRTEQGDSAMYLCASTPPGIFSDTQYFGPGTRLTVL.

This clonotype was recorded a few times. V and J are TRBV5-1 and TRBJ2-1; possible D gene TRBD2, 5 bases. CDR3 length: 15 residues. Germline V gives CDR1 SGHRS, CDR2 YFSETQ. The V and J ends lost 4 bases and 4 bases respectively, with 15 bases between them. The CDR3 is CASSRLGGSYNEQFF. The CDR3 nucleotides read TGCGCCAGCAGCCGACTTGGCGGGTCGTACAATGAGCAGTTCTTC.

This clonotype turned up a few times. The chain recombines TRBV6-2 or TRBV6-3 with TRBJ2-5; 8 bases line up with TRBD2. From germline, CDR1 is MNHEY and CDR2 SVGEGT. This CDR3 spans 13 amino acids. The J segment lost 2 bases and the V segment lost 6 bases, leaving 2 bases of the junction unmatched. The CDR3 DNA reads TGTGCCAGCAGGACTAGCGCACAAGAGACCCAGTACTTC. This gives the protein CASRTSAQETQYF.

This clonotype was detected many times. The genes are TRBV29-1 and TRBJ2-3; D is uncertain. This CDR3 is built from 16 residues. Trimming removed 0 bases at V and 2 bases at J, with 15 bases between. Germline assignment: CDR1 SQVTM and CDR2 ANQGSEA. The CDR3 sequence: CSVEDARLMATDTQYF. CDR3 nucleotide sequence: TGCAGCGTTGAAGATGCCAGGCTGATGGCCACAGATACGCAGTATTTT.

This clonotype was picked up a small number of times. The chain carries TRBV27 and TRBJ2-6; either TRBD1 or TRBD2 may fit D (5 bases each). This CDR3 contains 16 residues. The V end was cut by 5 bases, the J end by 0 bases, with 11 bases between. The germline V gene encodes CDR1 MNHEY and CDR2 SMNVEV (reference sequence). The CDR3 DNA is TGTGCCAGCAGTGGGACGGCCTCCTCTGGGGCCAACGTCCTGACTTTC. Its protein is CASSGTASSGANVLTF.

This clonotype was picked up a small number of times. This chain joins TRBV4-1 and TRBJ2-2, with 8 nucleotides matching TRBD1. V was pared by 2 bases and J by 3 bases, with 2 bases of the junction left unmatched. Germline CDR1 and CDR2: MGHRA and YSYEKL. This CDR3 is built from 15 residues. The CDR3 is CASSQWTGHTGELFF. The CDR3 DNA reads as TGCGCCAGCAGCCAATGGACAGGGCACACCGGGGAGCTGTTTTTT.

The chain has TRBV4-3 and TRBJ2-3; D not certain. The CDR3 runs 13 residues. Per the germline V gene, CDR1 is LGHNA and CDR2 is YSLEER. V was pared by 0 bases and J by 4 bases, with 5 bases between. The CDR3: CASSQDTADTQYF. The CDR3 nucleotides read TGCGCCAGCAGCCAAGACACGGCAGATACGCAGTATTTT.

This clonotype was detected only once. V is TRBV29-1 and J is TRBJ2-7; D gene unclear. Per germline, CDR1 SQVTM and CDR2 ANQGSEA. The CDR3 is made up of 13 amino acids. Between the trimmed V and J ends, which lost 6 bases and 1 base, there was a span of 13 bases. The CDR3 loop is CSVRNTGSYEQYF. The CDR3 region has the DNA TGCAGCGTGCGTAACACCGGTTCCTACGAGCAGTACTTC.

The chain has TRBV20-1 and TRBJ2-5; 11 nucleotides align to TRBD2. The V segment lost 6 bases and the J segment 2 bases; nucleotides outside the gene matches: 5. The CDR3 extends over 14 amino acids. The germline gives CDR1 DFQATT, CDR2 SNEGSKA (reference sequence). CDR3 in DNA: TGCAGTGCCGTAGCGGGGGGGCGTCAAGAGACCCAGTACTTC. Residues: CSAVAGGRQETQYF.

This clonotype occurred a few times. The V gene is TRBV18, the J gene TRBJ1-5; 7 nucleotides line up with TRBD1. CDR1 KGHSH and CDR2 LQKENI come from the germline V gene. This CDR3 contains 14 residues. Germline trimming cut 3 bases from V and 7 bases from J; bases unmatched to any gene: 6. The CDR3 loop reads CASSPDRVGQPQHF. The CDR3 coding sequence is TGTGCCAGCTCACCCGACAGGGTAGGCCAGCCCCAGCATTTT.

In its sample, this clonotype was seen a few times. J is TRBJ1-1 and V is TRBV27; 8 positions match TRBD1. The CDR3 contains 15 residues. The V and J ends lost 5 bases and 1 base, in that order; junction bases with no gene match: 6. Germline V gives CDR1 MNHEY, CDR2 SMNVEV (reference sequence). The DNA for the CDR3 is TGTGCCAGCAGTAACCAGGGGGCGCGGAACACTGAAGCTTTCTTT. Translated, it gives CASSNQGARNTEAFF.

This chain connects TRBV12-3 or TRBV12-4 to TRBJ1-1; 7 positions match TRBD1. J lost 4 bases, V lost 1 base, and 12 bases had no gene match. There are 17 residues in the CDR3. The DNA for the CDR3 is TGTGCCAGCAGTTTAGTCGCCGCAGGGGGAATGGGCACTGAAGCTTTCTTT. Translated, it gives CASSLVAAGGMGTEAFF.

This clonotype was picked up a small number of times. The V and J genes are TRBV20-1 and TRBJ2-2; the D is unclear. Looked up from germline, CDR1 is DFQATT and CDR2 is SNEGSKA (reference sequence). The CDR3 runs 13 residues. The ends were cut back, 2 bases at V and 1 base at J, with 5 bases in the middle. CDR3 sequence: CSARLENTGELFF. As DNA, the CDR3 is TGCAGTGCTAGACTTGAGAACACCGGGGAGCTGTTTTTT.